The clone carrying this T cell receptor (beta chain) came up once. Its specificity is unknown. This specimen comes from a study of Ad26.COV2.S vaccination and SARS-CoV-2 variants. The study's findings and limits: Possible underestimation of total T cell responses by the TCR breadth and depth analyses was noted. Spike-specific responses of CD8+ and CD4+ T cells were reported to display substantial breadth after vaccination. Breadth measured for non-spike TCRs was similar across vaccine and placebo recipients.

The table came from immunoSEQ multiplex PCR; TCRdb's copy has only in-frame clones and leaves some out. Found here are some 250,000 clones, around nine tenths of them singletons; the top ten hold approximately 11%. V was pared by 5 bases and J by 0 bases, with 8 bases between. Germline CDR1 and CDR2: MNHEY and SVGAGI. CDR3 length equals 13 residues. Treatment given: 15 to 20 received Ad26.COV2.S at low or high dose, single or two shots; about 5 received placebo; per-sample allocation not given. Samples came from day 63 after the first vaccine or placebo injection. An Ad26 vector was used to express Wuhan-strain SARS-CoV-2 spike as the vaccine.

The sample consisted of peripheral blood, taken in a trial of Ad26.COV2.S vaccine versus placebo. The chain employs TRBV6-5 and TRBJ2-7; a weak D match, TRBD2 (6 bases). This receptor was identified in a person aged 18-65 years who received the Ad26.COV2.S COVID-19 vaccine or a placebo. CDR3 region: CASSIGGSYEQYF. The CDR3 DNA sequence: TGTGCCAGCAGTATCGGGGGCTCCTACGAGCAGTACTTC.